Listed below are T cell receptor beta chains from one sample, sequenced in a study of post-analysis software for immune sequencing data. TCRdb ran MiXCR on the PCR reads and lists one entry per CDR3 protein. This table holds 180,000 or so distinct CDR3 sequences, 25% to 30% found once. Sequenced material: blood. All receptors derive from a girl under 18 with multiple sclerosis. Each CDR3 is given with its conserved first and last residue. Each record gives: J gene, D gene, V gene, CDR3 protein. A D gene is named only where the DNA matches it firmly.

j_call: TRBJ1-5; d_call: NA; v_call: TRBV20-1; cdr3_aa: CSARGQYSNQPQHF
j_call: TRBJ1-1; d_call: NA; v_call: TRBV12-3/TRBV12-4; cdr3_aa: CASSSRGLPPEAFF
j_call: TRBJ2-7; d_call: TRBD1; v_call: TRBV5-6; cdr3_aa: CASSYTPGQGDEQYF
j_call: TRBJ1-5; d_call: NA; v_call: TRBV6-2/TRBV6-3; cdr3_aa: CASSDLQGSNQPQHF
j_call: TRBJ1-5; d_call: NA; v_call: TRBV28; cdr3_aa: CASSLGVSVNQPQHF
j_call: TRBJ1-4; d_call: NA; v_call: TRBV5-1; cdr3_aa: CASSFRTGEKLFF
j_call: TRBJ1-1; d_call: TRBD1; v_call: TRBV5-1; cdr3_aa: CASSVTGPNTEAFF
j_call: TRBJ2-7; d_call: NA; v_call: TRBV5-1; cdr3_aa: CASSPESYEQYF
j_call: TRBJ1-1; d_call: TRBD1; v_call: TRBV7-2; cdr3_aa: CASSAQGAVTEAFF
j_call: TRBJ1-5; d_call: NA; v_call: TRBV12-3/TRBV12-4; cdr3_aa: CASQKGGASRNQPQHF
j_call: TRBJ2-5; d_call: TRBD2; v_call: TRBV2; cdr3_aa: CASGGLAGAQETQYF
j_call: TRBJ1-6; d_call: NA; v_call: TRBV4-1; cdr3_aa: CASSQDGLASRIVSPLHF
j_call: TRBJ1-6; d_call: NA; v_call: TRBV15; cdr3_aa: CATSYGPPRLSYNSPLHF
j_call: TRBJ2-1; d_call: TRBD2; v_call: TRBV19; cdr3_aa: CASSRFASGYNEQFF
j_call: TRBJ2-1; d_call: TRBD2; v_call: TRBV28; cdr3_aa: CASSTRLAGYSYNEQFF
j_call: TRBJ2-4; d_call: NA; v_call: TRBV4-1; cdr3_aa: CASSQGGGRGAAKNIQYF
j_call: TRBJ2-1; d_call: TRBD2; v_call: TRBV3-1; cdr3_aa: CASSLAGHTYNEQFF
j_call: TRBJ2-3; d_call: NA; v_call: TRBV6-5; cdr3_aa: CASSPTLRTDTQYF
j_call: TRBJ2-2; d_call: NA; v_call: TRBV29-1; cdr3_aa: CSGSVGGPNTGELFF
j_call: TRBJ2-7; d_call: NA; v_call: TRBV5-1; cdr3_aa: CASTDPGGEQYF
j_call: TRBJ1-6; d_call: NA; v_call: TRBV28; cdr3_aa: CASSLQAHNSPLHF
j_call: TRBJ2-1; d_call: TRBD2; v_call: TRBV12-3/TRBV12-4; cdr3_aa: CAGSLGLAGYNEQFF
j_call: TRBJ2-1; d_call: NA; v_call: TRBV18; cdr3_aa: CASSPSYNEQFF
j_call: TRBJ2-5; d_call: TRBD2; v_call: TRBV10-3; cdr3_aa: CAISSSGGETQYF
j_call: TRBJ2-3; d_call: NA; v_call: TRBV20-1; cdr3_aa: CSARDARDQGRTDTQYF
j_call: TRBJ2-6; d_call: NA; v_call: TRBV10-2; cdr3_aa: CASSDASGANVLTF
j_call: TRBJ2-1; d_call: NA; v_call: TRBV5-1; cdr3_aa: CASSLASVSSYNEQFF
j_call: TRBJ1-2; d_call: TRBD1; v_call: TRBV5-1; cdr3_aa: CASSGPTGTGYTF